Below are 4 T cell receptor beta chains sequenced from a single sample in a study of blood T cell repertoires in COVID-19. Libraries were prepared by immunoSEQ multiplex PCR; TCRdb keeps only in-frame clonotypes and omits some of them. The table records about 59,000 clones, more than 60% of them present only once. The specimen sequenced was peripheral blood. The receptors were gathered from a woman aged 50 to 60 with active or convalescent COVID-19.

The rearrangement uses TRBV14 and TRBJ1-6; 7 positions match TRBD1. This CDR3 spans 14 amino acids. V lost 1 base, J lost 10 bases, and 4 bases stayed unmatched. Per the germline V gene, CDR1 is SGHDN and CDR2 is FVKESK. The CDR3 nucleotides read TGTGCCAGCAGCCAAGTAACAGGGGACTCACCCCTCCACTTT. As protein: CASSQVTGDSPLHF.

This CDR3 is CASSPHRGLPPETQYF. The CDR3 region has the DNA TGCGCCAGCAGCCCGCACAGGGGGCTCCCCCCAGAGACCCAGTACTTC. The chain employs TRBV5-1 and TRBJ2-5, with TRBD1 matching 9 bases. The CDR3 consists of 16 residues. Germline CDR1 SGHRS, CDR2 YFSETQ. Trimming cost V 4 bases and J 4 bases; bases outside gene matches: 11.

This chain links TRBV7-9 with TRBJ1-6; D is undetermined. V gave up 2 bases and J gave up 15 bases, with 14 bases separating them. The CDR3 has 13 amino acids. Germline V lookup: CDR1 SEHNR, CDR2 FQNEAQ (reference sequence). CDR3 region: CASSLLLSPYLHF. The CDR3 bases are TGTGCCAGCAGCTTACTCCTTTCCCCCTACCTCCACTTT.

The V gene is TRBV28, the J gene TRBJ2-1, with 11 bases matching TRBD2. CDR1 and CDR2 from the germline V gene are MDHEN and SYDVKM. V lost 5 bases and J lost 2; bases outside the gene matches: 5. The CDR3 runs to 16 residues. CDR3 sequence (DNA): TGTGCCAGCAGTCTTAGCGGGAGGGCCACCTACAATGAGCAGTTCTTC. This translates into CASSLSGRATYNEQFF. The full variable domain, its missing parts supplied by reference TRBV28 and TRBJ2-1, is DVKVTQSSRYLVKRTGEKVFLECVQDMDHENMFWYRQDPGLGLRLIYFSYDVKMKEKGDIPEGYSVSREKKERFSLILESASTNQTSMYLCASSLSGRATYNEQFFGPGTRLTVL.